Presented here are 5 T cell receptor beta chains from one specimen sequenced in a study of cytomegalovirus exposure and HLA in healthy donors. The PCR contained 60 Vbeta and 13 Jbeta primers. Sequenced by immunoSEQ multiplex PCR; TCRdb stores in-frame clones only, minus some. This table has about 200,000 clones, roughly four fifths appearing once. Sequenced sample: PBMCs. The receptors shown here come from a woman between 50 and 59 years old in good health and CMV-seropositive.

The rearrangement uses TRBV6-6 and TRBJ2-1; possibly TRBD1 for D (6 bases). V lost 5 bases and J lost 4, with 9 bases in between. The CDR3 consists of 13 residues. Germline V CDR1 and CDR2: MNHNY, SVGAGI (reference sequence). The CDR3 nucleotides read TGTGCCAGCAGTCCGGACAGTTACAATGAGCAGTTCTTC. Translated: CASSPDSYNEQFF.

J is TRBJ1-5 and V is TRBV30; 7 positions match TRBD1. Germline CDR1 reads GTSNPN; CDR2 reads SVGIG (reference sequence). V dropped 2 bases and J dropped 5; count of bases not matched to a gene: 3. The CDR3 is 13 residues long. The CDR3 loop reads CAWSLDRYQPQHF. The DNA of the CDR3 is TGTGCCTGGAGTTTGGACAGGTATCAGCCCCAGCATTTT.

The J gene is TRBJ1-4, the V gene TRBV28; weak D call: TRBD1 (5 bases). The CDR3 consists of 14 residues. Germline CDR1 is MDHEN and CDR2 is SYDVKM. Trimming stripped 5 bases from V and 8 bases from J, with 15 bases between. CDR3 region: CASSIGSRGEKLFF. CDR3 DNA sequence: TGTGCCAGCAGTATAGGGTCAAGGGGAGAAAAACTGTTTTTT.

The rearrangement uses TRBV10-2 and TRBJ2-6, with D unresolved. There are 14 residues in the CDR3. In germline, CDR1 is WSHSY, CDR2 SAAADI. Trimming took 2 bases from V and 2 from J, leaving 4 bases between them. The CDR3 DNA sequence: TGCGCCAGCAGTGAGGCTACTGGGGCCAACGTCCTGACTTTC. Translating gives CASSEATGANVLTF.

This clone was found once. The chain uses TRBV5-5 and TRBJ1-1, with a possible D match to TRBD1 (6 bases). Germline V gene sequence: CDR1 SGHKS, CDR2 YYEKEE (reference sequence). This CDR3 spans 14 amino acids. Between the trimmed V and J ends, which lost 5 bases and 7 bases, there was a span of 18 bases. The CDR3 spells CASSWTAGTDEAFF. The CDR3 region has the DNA TGTGCCAGCAGTTGGACAGCGGGAACAGATGAAGCTTTCTTT.